The 22 T cell receptor beta chains below all came from one sample that was sequenced in a study of blood T cells in healthy people across ages. Primers used in a second PCR of roughly 6 to 11 cycles were a sample-barcoded 5' primer and a J-beta primer mix. TCRdb fed the 5' RACE reads into MiXCR, producing one record per CDR3 protein. The table has approximately 670,000 distinct CDR3 sequences, approximately 40% seen once; the top ten hold roughly 30%. Specimen: blood. The receptors were gathered from an elderly man in good health.

The rearrangement uses TRBV18 and TRBJ2-1; no definite D call. CDR1 is KGHSH and CDR2 is LQKENI in the germline V gene. V lost 2 bases to trimming and J lost 3 bases, with 14 bases between them. This CDR3 spans 16 amino acids. In nucleotides, the CDR3 is TGTGCCAGCTCACCAGTTGTGAAAATGATCTACAATGAGCAGTTCTTC. Its translation is CASSPVVKMIYNEQFF.

The V gene is TRBV20-1, the J gene TRBJ2-1; TRBD1 aligns across 9 bases. V lost 4 bases and J lost 5; bases outside the gene matches: 12. CDR1 is DFQATT and CDR2 is SNEGSKA in the germline V gene (reference sequence). The CDR3 sequence is 16 residues long. CDR3 residues: CSAMSPGQGIHNEQFF. The CDR3 DNA sequence: TGCAGTGCTATGTCCCCGGGACAGGGTATACACAATGAGCAGTTCTTC.

Remarks on this clonotype: A read error is possible here, since a much larger clone lies one base away. The J gene is TRBJ2-1, the V gene TRBV20-1; a possible D gene is TRBD1 (6 bases). The CDR3 is made up of 14 amino acids. Germline V lookup: CDR1 DFQATT, CDR2 SNEGSKA (reference sequence). The CDR3 loop is CSAIPGTWDNERFF. DNA of the CDR3: TGCAGTGCGATACCCGGGACGTGGGACAATGAGCGGTTCTTC.

There are a few counts of this clonotype. The chain uses TRBV29-1 and TRBJ1-4; tentative D call: TRBD1 (5 bases). This CDR3 spans 12 amino acids. Germline values: CDR1 SQVTM, CDR2 ANQGSEA. Trimming took off 5 bases at V and 3 bases at J, with 7 bases between the two ends. The CDR3 loop reads CSVSQANEKLFF. The CDR3, as DNA: TGCAGCGTTTCACAGGCTAATGAAAAACTGTTTTTT.

The CDR3 reads CASSEYGSSRGREQFF. CDR3 sequence (DNA): TGTGCCAGCAGTGAATATGGGAGCTCCCGCGGGCGTGAGCAGTTCTTC. V is TRBV6-1 and J is TRBJ2-1, with D possibly being TRBD2 (5 bases). This CDR3 is 16 amino acids long. CDR1 and CDR2 from the germline V gene are MNHNS and SASEGT. V was shortened by 2 bases and J by 9 bases, with 20 bases between the two germline ends.

This chain joins TRBV6-2 or TRBV6-3 and TRBJ2-7; D remains unclear. The CDR3 extends over 13 amino acids. Germline CDR1 reads MNHEY; CDR2 reads SVGEGT. Trimming shortened V by 5 bases and J by 6 bases, and 14 bases separated the two germline ends. For the CDR3, the DNA is TGTGCCAGCAGTCCGTACCCACTAAGCGAGCAGTACTTC. Its protein is CASSPYPLSEQYF.

This clonotype was counted at least ten times. The chain combines TRBV29-1 with TRBJ2-2; 8 bases agree with TRBD2. The V and J ends lost 6 bases and 8 bases, in that order; junction bases with no gene match: 8. CDR3 length: 13 amino acids. Germline V gives CDR1 SQVTM, CDR2 ANQGSEA. Here the CDR3 DNA reads TGCAGCGTGGTTACTAGCGGCCGAGGGGAGCTGTTTTTT. It yields the protein CSVVTSGRGELFF.

The rearrangement joins TRBV5-1 to TRBJ1-2; D remains ambiguous. Germline CDR1 SGHRS, CDR2 YFSETQ. Trimming cost V 1 base and J 7 bases, with 8 bases left between them. The CDR3 contains 12 residues. CDR3: CASSLRHGGYTF. CDR3 in DNA: TGCGCCAGCAGCTTGCGGCATGGTGGCTACACCTTC.

V is TRBV18 and J is TRBJ2-7; no definite D call. Germline CDR1 and CDR2: KGHSH and LQKENI. V lost 3 bases and J 5 bases, leaving 14 bases between the germline ends. The CDR3 is 14 residues long. The CDR3 loop reads CASSPSQKSHEQYF. The CDR3 DNA is TGTGCCAGCTCACCTAGTCAGAAGTCCCACGAGCAGTACTTC.

The gene calls are TRBV21-1 and TRBJ2-1. TRBV21-1 counts as a pseudogene. The CDR3 totals 11 residues. The CDR3 spells CASSKVDEQFF. The CDR3 DNA sequence: TGTGCCAGCAGCAAAGTGGATGAGCAGTTCTTC.

Of note for this clonotype: This may be a read error: a much more frequent sequence differs by one nucleotide. V usage is TRBV29-1 and J usage is TRBJ2-1; TRBD1 aligns across 9 bases. The germline V gene encodes CDR1 SQVTM and CDR2 ANQGSEA. The CDR3 has 13 amino acids. V was pared by 5 bases and J by 10 bases, with 9 bases of the junction left unmatched. The CDR3 sequence: CSVYRTGDGEQFF. As DNA, the CDR3 is TGCAGCGTTTACAGGACAGGGGACGGCGAGCAGTTCTTC.

The chain combines TRBV7-2 with TRBJ2-1; 7 bases fit TRBD2. The germline gives CDR1 SGHTA, CDR2 FQGNSA. The CDR3 spans 12 residues. The V gene end was trimmed by 6 bases and the J gene end by 9 bases; junction bases not matched to a gene: 5. The CDR3 reads CASSPTSTEQFF. The DNA for the CDR3 is TGTGCCAGCAGTCCGACTAGCACTGAGCAGTTCTTC.

This chain joins TRBV27 and TRBJ2-1, with 7 bases matching TRBD1. Looked up from germline, CDR1 is MNHEY and CDR2 is SMNVEV (reference sequence). The V gene end was trimmed by 8 bases and the J gene end by 7 bases; junction bases not matched to a gene: 11. CDR3 length: 14 amino acids. The CDR3 spells CASANTGVRNEQFF. CDR3 DNA: TGTGCCAGCGCCAATACAGGGGTGAGGAATGAGCAGTTCTTC.

The chain recombines TRBV20-1 with TRBJ2-7; D remains unclear. Per the germline V gene, CDR1 is DFQATT and CDR2 is SNEGSKA (reference sequence). This CDR3 has 16 residues. Trimming stripped 6 bases from V and 5 bases from J, with 26 bases between. As DNA, the CDR3 is TGCAGTGCAGGGTCCCACCCTGATCGCCTCTCGGACGAGCAGTACTTC. Translating it yields CSAGSHPDRLSDEQYF.

Only a few counts were recorded for this clonotype. J is TRBJ2-3 and V is TRBV7-9; 9 bases are a match to TRBD1. This CDR3 comprises 14 residues. V trimming: 4 bases; J trimming: 5 bases; junction bases outside the gene matches: 4. Germline V gene lookup returns CDR1 SEHNR and CDR2 FQNEAQ (reference sequence). For the CDR3, the DNA is TGTGCCAGCAGCTGGGGACAGGGAGTAGATACGCAGTATTTT. Translating gives CASSWGQGVDTQYF.

The chain links TRBV27 to TRBJ1-5; TRBD1 aligns across 8 bases. Germline V CDR1 and CDR2: MNHEY, SMNVEV (reference sequence). The V segment lost 8 bases and the J segment 5 bases; nucleotides outside the gene matches: 5. The CDR3 consists of 13 residues. CDR3 coding DNA: TGTGCCAGCTCTAGACAGGGGTATCAGCCCCAGCATTTT. This encodes CASSRQGYQPQHF.

The chain couples TRBV9 to TRBJ1-2; 9 bases fit TRBD1. Germline assignment: CDR1 SGDLS and CDR2 YYNGEE. The CDR3 length is 16 residues. V trimming: 0 bases; J trimming: 8 bases; junction bases outside the gene matches: 11. For the CDR3, the DNA is TGTGCCAGCAGCGTAGTAGGAACAGGGGGCGTAAAGGGCTACACCTTC. It specifies CASSVVGTGGVKGYTF.

The chain joins TRBV3-1 to TRBJ1-3; D uncertain. The germline gives CDR1 LGHDT, CDR2 YNNKEL (reference sequence). This CDR3 contains 15 residues. V shed 3 bases and J shed 1 base, with 10 bases lying between them. CDR3 nucleotides: TGTGCCAGCAGCCACCGACTGGGTTCTGGAAACACCATATATTTT. It is translated as CASSHRLGSGNTIYF. The full variable domain, completed using reference TRBV3-1 and TRBJ1-3, is DTAVSQTPKYLVTQMGNDKSIKCEQNLGHDTMYWYKQDSKKFLKIMFSYNNKELIINETVPNRFSPKSPDKAHLNLHINSLELGDSAVYFCASSHRLGSGNTIYFGEGSWLTVV.

The chain carries TRBV29-1 and TRBJ1-5; D is uncertain. This CDR3 is built from 14 residues. CDR1 SQVTM and CDR2 ANQGSEA come from the germline V gene. Trimming cost V 6 bases and J 7 bases, with 19 bases left between them. CDR3 sequence (DNA): TGCAGCGTCGCCAGAGAGTCGGGAGGGCAGCCCCAGCATTTT. Its protein is CSVARESGGQPQHF.

This sequence joins TRBV27 and TRBJ1-6; D ambiguous. Germline V lookup: CDR1 MNHEY, CDR2 SMNVEV (reference sequence). V dropped 2 bases and J dropped 6 bases, with 17 bases sitting between them. CDR3 length: 17 residues. In nucleotides, the CDR3 is TGTGCCAGCAGTTTAATGGCCCAAACCAGGCTTAATTCACCCCTCCACTTT. Amino acids: CASSLMAQTRLNSPLHF.

This clonotype was counted a few times. V is TRBV12-3 or TRBV12-4 and J is TRBJ2-3, with TRBD2 matching 11 bases. This CDR3 has 15 residues. After removal of 11 bases from V and 2 bases from J, the junction contained 9 bases not matched to a gene. The CDR3: CAGSRLAGNTDTQYF. The CDR3 nucleotides are TGTGCCGGCTCTCGACTAGCGGGGAACACAGATACGCAGTATTTT.

V is TRBV6-4 and J is TRBJ1-2, with TRBD1 matching over 9 bases. This CDR3 has 15 residues. V lost 4 bases to trimming and J lost 1 base; unmatched junction nucleotides: 4. Germline CDR1 is MRHNA and CDR2 is SNTAGT. The CDR3 region is CASSAATGGNYGYTF. The CDR3 nucleotides are TGTGCCAGCAGTGCCGCGACAGGGGGTAACTATGGCTACACCTTC.